This record covers a single T cell receptor beta chain. The germline CDR1 and CDR2 sequences are SGHAT and FQNNGV. Deletions cut 2 bases from V and 0 bases from J, with 11 bases between. The CDR3 sequence is 16 residues long. These data are taken from a study of blood T cell repertoires in COVID-19. TCRdb keeps only in-frame clones here, not all; method: immunoSEQ multiplex PCR. This sample carries about 440,000 clones, around 88% of them seen once, and the ten largest clones take roughly 4.3%. The J gene is TRBJ2-1, the V gene TRBV11-2; D perhaps matches TRBD1 (6 bases). This TCR came from a woman aged 25 to 39 with acute or convalescent COVID-19. The sequencing sample was made of peripheral blood. CDR3 region: CASSLKDSHSYNEQFF. In nucleotides, the CDR3 is TGTGCCAGCAGCTTAAAGGACAGCCACTCCTACAATGAGCAGTTCTTC.